These 27 T cell receptor beta chains were sequenced from one sample in a study of blood T cell repertoires in COVID-19. Measured with immunoSEQ multiplex PCR; TCRdb has only the in-frame clones, and not every one. The sample yields roughly 430,000 clones, roughly 88% seen once. Sequencing was performed on PBMCs or T cells enriched from blood (not recorded which). The receptors were sampled from a woman in her forties with acute COVID-19.

The V gene is TRBV5-1, the J gene TRBJ1-5, with no clear D. Trimming took off 3 bases at V and 0 bases at J, with 10 bases between the two ends. Germline V gives CDR1 SGHRS, CDR2 YFSETQ. CDR3 length: 15 residues. CDR3 in DNA: TGCGCCAGCAGCTCCGAAGGACTTAGCAATCAGCCCCAGCATTTT. This codes for CASSSEGLSNQPQHF.

This chain joins TRBV27 and TRBJ2-6, with TRBD2 as a possible D gene (5 bases). The CDR3 contains 15 residues. V was shortened by 6 bases and J by 0 bases, with 9 bases between the two germline ends. The germline V gene encodes CDR1 MNHEY and CDR2 SMNVEV (reference sequence). CDR3 DNA sequence: TGTGCCAGCAGGTCCGCGGGCTCTGGGGCCAACGTCCTGACTTTC. This sequence encodes CASRSAGSGANVLTF.

The genes are TRBV19 and TRBJ2-1, with TRBD2 matching over 9 bases. CDR1 is LNHDA and CDR2 is SQIVND in the germline V gene (reference sequence). Trimming at V came to 10 bases and at J to 4 bases, leaving 11 bases not matched to a gene. This CDR3 has 15 amino acids. The CDR3 is CATEGRGGRYNEQFF. In nucleotides, the CDR3 is TGTGCCACCGAAGGGCGGGGGGGCCGGTACAATGAGCAGTTCTTC.

The CDR3 reads CAWSPGQLSGNTIYF. The CDR3 DNA follows: TGTGCCTGGTCCCCGGGACAGCTCTCTGGAAACACCATATATTTT. This rearrangement joins TRBV30 to TRBJ1-3; TRBD1 matches at 7 bases. V lost 5 bases and J lost 0; bases outside the gene matches: 7. The CDR3 sequence is 15 residues long. Germline values: CDR1 GTSNPN, CDR2 SVGIG (reference sequence).

The chain couples TRBV4-1 to TRBJ2-5, with a possible D match to TRBD2 (6 bases). Germline V gene sequence: CDR1 MGHRA, CDR2 YSYEKL. The CDR3 runs to 16 residues. V was trimmed by 0 bases and J by 5 bases, leaving 16 bases between them. The CDR3 region has the DNA TGCGCCAGCAGCCAAGAGCTGCGGGGAACATGGGAGACCCAGTACTTC. Translation gives CASSQELRGTWETQYF.

This rearrangement joins TRBV18 to TRBJ2-7, with 7 bases that match TRBD1. Germline CDR1 is KGHSH and CDR2 is LQKENI. Trimming took 3 bases from V and 0 from J; bases not matched to a gene: 11. The CDR3 consists of 17 residues. The CDR3 nucleotides read TGTGCCAGCTCACCGGGAGCCGGGACAGCAATCTCCTACGAGCAGTACTTC. Protein product: CASSPGAGTAISYEQYF.

The chain links TRBV10-3 to TRBJ1-6; 9 bases are a match to TRBD1. V lost 7 bases to trimming and J lost 3 bases; unmatched junction nucleotides: 7. Germline assignment: CDR1 ENHRY and CDR2 SYGVKD. This CDR3 region has 16 residues. In DNA form, the CDR3 reads TGTGCCATCACCCGACAGGGGGTTGTCTATAATTCACCCCTCCACTTT. Translation gives CAITRQGVVYNSPLHF.

The chain is built from TRBV7-9 and TRBJ2-5, with 9 positions matching TRBD1. The germline V gene has CDR1 SEHNR and CDR2 FQNEAQ (reference sequence). This CDR3 is built from 14 residues. The V gene end was trimmed by 5 bases and the J gene end by 5 bases; junction bases not matched to a gene: 6. The CDR3 DNA sequence: TGTGCCAGCAGCCCAGGGACAGGGAGGGAGACCCAGTACTTC. Protein: CASSPGTGRETQYF.

The chain joins TRBV18 to TRBJ1-2; the match to TRBD1 covers 11 bases. The J segment lost 5 bases and the V segment lost 1 base, leaving 6 bases of the junction unmatched. Germline loops: CDR1 KGHSH, CDR2 LQKENI. The CDR3 runs to 16 residues. The CDR3 DNA is TGTGCCAGCTCACCACAAGGACAGGGGGCTTTTTATGGCTACACCTTC. Its translation: CASSPQGQGAFYGYTF.

This chain connects TRBV7-9 to TRBJ1-1; TRBD1 aligns across 8 bases. The CDR3 sequence is 15 residues long. Germline lookup yields CDR1 SEHNR and CDR2 FQNEAQ (reference sequence). The J segment lost 3 bases and the V segment lost 4 bases, leaving 7 bases of the junction unmatched. CDR3 loop: CASSSAGTGYTEAFF. The CDR3 coding sequence is TGTGCCAGCAGCTCAGCCGGGACAGGCTACACTGAAGCTTTCTTT.

The chain recombines TRBV6-5 with TRBJ2-2, with 9 bases lining up with TRBD1. The CDR3 spans 15 residues. The germline gives CDR1 MNHEY, CDR2 SVGAGI. The V segment lost 6 bases and the J segment 5 bases; nucleotides outside the gene matches: 7. The CDR3 spells CASSDRDRVTGELFF. CDR3 nucleotides: TGTGCCAGCAGCGACCGGGACAGGGTGACCGGGGAGCTGTTTTTT.

This rearrangement joins TRBV28 to TRBJ2-3, with 9 positions matching TRBD2. Germline values: CDR1 MDHEN, CDR2 SYDVKM. The CDR3 is made up of 16 amino acids. Losses at the gene ends were 5 bases for V and 4 bases for J; bases not matched to a gene: 10. CDR3 in DNA: TGTGCCAGCAGTGCCCCTGGCGGGGGGGCCGCAGATACGCAGTATTTT. Residues: CASSAPGGGAADTQYF.

The V call is TRBV3-1 (or the pseudogene TRBV3-2), the J call TRBJ2-7, with TRBD2 as a possible D gene (5 bases). The V and J ends lost 0 bases and 0 bases respectively, with 9 bases between them. Germline V gene data show CDR1 as LGHDT and CDR2 as YNNKEL (reference sequence). The CDR3 has 15 amino acids. The CDR3 reads CASSQDFGVSYEQYF. CDR3 nucleotide sequence: TGTGCCAGCAGCCAAGACTTCGGGGTCTCCTACGAGCAGTACTTC.

This chain's CDR3 is CASSSRDRDSYNSPLHF. In DNA, the CDR3 is TGTGCCAGCAGCTCCCGCGACAGGGACTCCTATAATTCACCCCTCCACTTT. The chain recombines TRBV21-1 with TRBJ1-6; the table calls TRBD1, which could not be checked here. TRBV21-1 is classified as a pseudogene. CDR3 size: 17 residues.

This chain links TRBV9 with TRBJ2-3; D is unclear. V lost 0 bases to trimming and J lost 2 bases, with 7 bases between them. Germline V gene data show CDR1 as SGDLS and CDR2 as YYNGEE. This CDR3 contains 14 residues. CDR3 region: CASSVGQITDTQYF. The CDR3 DNA reads as TGTGCCAGCAGCGTAGGCCAGATCACAGATACGCAGTATTTT. Using reference TRBV9 and TRBJ2-3 for the parts outside the CDR3, the full variable domain is DSGVTQTPKHLITATGQRVTLRCSPRSGDLSVYWYQQSLDQGLQFLIQYYNGEERAKGNILERFSAQQFPDLHSELNLSSLELGDSALYFCASSVGQITDTQYFGPGTRLTVL.

The chain joins TRBV29-1 to TRBJ1-1, with 8 nucleotides matching TRBD1. Germline CDR1 reads SQVTM; CDR2 reads ANQGSEA. With 6 bases clipped from V and 4 bases from J, the junction kept 4 bases outside the gene matches. This CDR3 comprises 12 residues. As DNA, the CDR3 is TGCAGCGTGGACAGGGATTCCACTGAAGCTTTCTTT. This codes for CSVDRDSTEAFF.

The sample holds a few counts of this clone. The J gene is TRBJ1-2, the V gene TRBV6-5, with no clear D. The CDR3 runs to 12 residues. Looked up from germline, CDR1 is MNHEY and CDR2 is SVGAGI. V lost 7 bases to trimming and J lost 0 bases, with 6 bases between them. CDR3 region: CASKEANYGYTF. The DNA of the CDR3 is TGTGCCAGCAAAGAGGCTAACTATGGCTACACCTTC.

Turning to this clone: Possible read error: a much larger clone is one base away. Other DNA sequences in this sample translate to the same CDR3. The rearrangement uses TRBV5-4 and TRBJ1-1; 8 positions agree with TRBD1. Looked up from germline, CDR1 is SGHNT and CDR2 is YYREEE (reference sequence). The V segment lost 2 bases and the J segment 4 bases; nucleotides outside the gene matches: 1. CDR3 length: 13 amino acids. In nucleotides, the CDR3 is TGTGCCAGCAGCTTCGACAGGGGCACTGAAGCTTTCTTT. This sequence encodes CASSFDRGTEAFF. Drawing the rest from reference TRBV5-4 and TRBJ1-1, the complete variable domain is ETGVTQSPTHLIKTRGQQVTLRCSSQSGHNTVSWYQQALGQGPQFIFQYYREEENGRGNFPPRFSGLQFPNYSSELNVNALELDDSALYLCASSFDRGTEAFFGQGTRLTVV.

This sequence joins TRBV29-1 and TRBJ1-4; no reliable D call. Looked up from germline, CDR1 is SQVTM and CDR2 is ANQGSEA. The CDR3 is 13 residues long. V was trimmed by 7 bases and J by 7 bases, leaving 16 bases between them. The CDR3 reads CSALGNLGEKLFF. The DNA for the CDR3 is TGCAGCGCCCTCGGGAACCTAGGTGAAAAACTGTTTTTT. Full variable domain (outside the CDR3, taken from reference TRBV29-1 and TRBJ1-4): SAVISQKPSRDICQRGTSLTIQCQVDSQVTMMFWYRQQPGQSLTLIATANQGSEATYESGFVIDKFPISRPNLTFSTLTVSNMSPEDSSIYLCSALGNLGEKLFFGSGTQLSVL.

This clone was seen just once. This chain links TRBV24-1 with TRBJ2-3; 11 bases agree with TRBD2. Trimming took 0 bases from V and 7 from J; bases not matched to a gene: 11. Per the germline V gene, CDR1 is KGHDR and CDR2 is SFDVKD. The CDR3 is 18 amino acids. The CDR3 DNA follows: TGTGCCACCAGTGATTTGGGCCCGACTAGCGGGGCGGGGAATACGCAGTATTTT. This translates into CATSDLGPTSGAGNTQYF.

V usage is TRBV12-3 or TRBV12-4 and J usage is TRBJ1-2; D might be TRBD1 (6 bases). CDR3 size: 12 residues. The V and J ends lost 5 bases and 8 bases respectively, with 12 bases between them. The CDR3 here is CASSQGTYGYTF. CDR3 bases: TGTGCCAGCAGTCAGGGGACATACGGCTACACCTTC.

The V gene is TRBV9, the J gene TRBJ1-1; TRBD1 aligns across 8 bases. The CDR3 is made up of 14 amino acids. The J segment lost 0 bases and the V segment lost 3 bases, leaving 1 base of the junction unmatched. Germline V gives CDR1 SGDLS, CDR2 YYNGEE. The CDR3 is CASSADRVNTEAFF. The CDR3 DNA follows: TGTGCCAGCAGCGCGGACAGGGTGAACACTGAAGCTTTCTTT.

V gene TRBV7-9 combines with J gene TRBJ1-1; D perhaps matches TRBD1 (5 bases). The V end was cut by 1 base, the J end by 6 bases, with 15 bases between. The CDR3 length is 15 residues. Per the germline V gene, CDR1 is SEHNR and CDR2 is FQNEAQ (reference sequence). CDR3 sequence reads: CASSLGTMGRAEAFF. The CDR3, as DNA: TGTGCCAGCAGCTTAGGTACGATGGGGCGCGCTGAAGCTTTCTTT.

The CDR3 DNA sequence: TGCGCCAGCAGTGAGTCGAACGCGGGACTCGAGGAGACCCAGTACTTC. It yields the protein CASSESNAGLEETQYF. J is TRBJ2-5 and V is TRBV10-2; D possibly corresponds to TRBD2 (6 bases). The CDR3 totals 16 residues. The germline CDR1 and CDR2 sequences are WSHSY and SAAADI. The V and J ends lost 0 bases and 5 bases respectively, with 16 bases between them.

V gene TRBV18 combines with J gene TRBJ1-2; possibly TRBD1 for D (5 bases). Trimming removed 6 bases from V and 0 bases from J, with 14 bases in between. Germline V gene data show CDR1 as KGHSH and CDR2 as LQKENI. This CDR3 has 15 residues. CDR3 sequence (DNA): TGTGCCAGCTCGTCCTTTCAGACAGCTAACTATGGCTACACCTTC. Its translation: CASSSFQTANYGYTF.

The V call is TRBV10-3, the J call TRBJ1-2; 10 positions agree with TRBD1. Germline loops: CDR1 ENHRY, CDR2 SYGVKD. J was trimmed by 6 bases and V by 6 bases; bases with no gene match: 10. CDR3 length: 15 residues. The CDR3, as DNA: TGTGCCATCAGGAACACGGACAGGGGGAGGGATGGCTACACCTTC. This gives the protein CAIRNTDRGRDGYTF.

The chain uses TRBV29-1 and TRBJ1-1; 9 bases are a match to TRBD1. This CDR3 is 15 amino acids long. Germline CDR1 reads SQVTM; CDR2 reads ANQGSEA. V shed 4 bases, J shed 1 base, and the junction held 7 bases outside the gene matches. The CDR3 protein is CSVGDREHQNTEAFF. As DNA, the CDR3 is TGCAGCGTTGGGGACAGGGAACACCAGAACACTGAAGCTTTCTTT. Full variable domain (remainder filled in from reference TRBV29-1 and TRBJ1-1): SAVISQKPSRDICQRGTSLTIQCQVDSQVTMMFWYRQQPGQSLTLIATANQGSEATYESGFVIDKFPISRPNLTFSTLTVSNMSPEDSSIYLCSVGDREHQNTEAFFGQGTRLTVV.